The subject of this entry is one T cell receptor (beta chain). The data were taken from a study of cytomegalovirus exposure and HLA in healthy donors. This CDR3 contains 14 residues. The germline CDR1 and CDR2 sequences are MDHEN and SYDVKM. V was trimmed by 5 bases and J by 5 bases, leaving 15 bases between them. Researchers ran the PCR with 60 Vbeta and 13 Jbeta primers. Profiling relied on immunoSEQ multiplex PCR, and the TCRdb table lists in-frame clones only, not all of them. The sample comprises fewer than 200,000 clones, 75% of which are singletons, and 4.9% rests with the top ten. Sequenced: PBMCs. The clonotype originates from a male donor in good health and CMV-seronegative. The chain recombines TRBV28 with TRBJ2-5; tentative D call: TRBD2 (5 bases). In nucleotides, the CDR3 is TGTGCCAGCAGTGAAGTGAGGGTTTGGGAGACCCAGTACTTC. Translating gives CASSEVRVWETQYF.